The T cell receptor (beta chain) under discussion was sequenced for a study of T cells in Graves' hyperthyroidism and ophthalmopathy. This clonotype was detected ten times or more. The germline CDR1 and CDR2 sequences are MNHEY and SVGAGI. This CDR3 has 13 amino acids. V lost 5 bases and J lost 5; bases outside the gene matches: 3. Researchers amplified the TCR beta CDR3 regions from RNA transcripts. Researchers ran a first-round RT-PCR on the TCR CDR3 using the HTBI primer set. TCRdb called the multiplex PCR reads again in MiXCR, with one record for every CDR3 protein. The sample contains hundreds of thousands of distinct CDR3 sequences, around a quarter of which appear only once.

The TCR was taken from a woman in her thirties with Graves' ophthalmopathy. V usage is TRBV6-5 and J usage is TRBJ1-1, with 9 nucleotides matching TRBD1. Sequencing input: blood. DNA of the CDR3: TGTGCCAGCAGTCTACAGGGGGCAACTGAAGCTTTCTTT. Residues: CASSLQGATEAFF.